Listed here are 15 T cell receptor beta chains from one sample, sequenced in a study of T cell responses to AZD1222 COVID-19 vaccine. The assay was immunoSEQ multiplex PCR, and TCRdb's table has in-frame clones only and misses some. The data hold roughly 120,000 clones, with roughly 90% observed a single time. The specimen comprised peripheral blood, sampled on day 0 of AZD1222 vaccination. These receptors were taken from an adult in good health.

The chain recombines TRBV27 with TRBJ2-7; tentative D call: TRBD1 (6 bases). Germline CDR1 reads MNHEY; CDR2 reads SMNVEV (reference sequence). V lost 3 bases to trimming and J lost 0 bases, with 12 bases between them. This CDR3 is built from 15 residues. The CDR3 loop reads CASSFGDRISYEQYF. CDR3 DNA sequence: TGTGCCAGCAGTTTCGGAGACAGGATCTCCTACGAGCAGTACTTC.

The chain uses TRBV27 and TRBJ1-4; 7 nucleotides match TRBD1. CDR1 is MNHEY, CDR2 SMNVEV, per germline (reference sequence). This CDR3 spans 16 amino acids. Trimming at V came to 5 bases and at J to 5 bases, leaving 11 bases not matched to a gene. CDR3 in DNA: TGTGCCAGCAGTCCTAGACAGGGCGAAGGGAATGAAAAACTGTTTTTT. It yields the protein CASSPRQGEGNEKLFF.

The chain uses TRBV10-1 and TRBJ1-5; D is unresolved. Germline values: CDR1 WNHNN, CDR2 SYGVQD (reference sequence). The CDR3 is made up of 13 amino acids. V was trimmed by 2 bases and J by 5 bases, leaving 7 bases between them. The CDR3 coding sequence is TGCGCCAGCAGTGAGAACTTGTATCAGCCCCAGCATTTT. Amino acids: CASSENLYQPQHF.

This rearrangement joins TRBV5-1 to TRBJ1-5; D is uncertain. The CDR3 totals 14 residues. Trimming pared 4 bases from V and 2 bases from J, leaving 10 bases between. Germline loops: CDR1 SGHRS, CDR2 YFSETQ. The CDR3 DNA sequence: TGCGCCAGCAGCACGGACGGGCGCAATCAGCCCCAGCATTTT. As protein: CASSTDGRNQPQHF.

V gene TRBV4-1 combines with J gene TRBJ2-2; perhaps TRBD2 as D (7 bases). V was clipped by 1 base and J by 8 bases, with 17 bases between them. The CDR3 extends over 16 amino acids. Germline V gene lookup returns CDR1 MGHRA and CDR2 YSYEKL. The CDR3 bases are TGCGCCAGCAGCCAAGGGTTTGGCGGGGGCCCAGGGGAGCTGTTTTTT. As protein: CASSQGFGGGPGELFF.

This chain links TRBV6-4 with TRBJ1-1, with D possibly being TRBD1 (5 bases). The CDR3 covers 13 residues. Per germline, CDR1 MRHNA and CDR2 SNTAGT. The germline V and J ends were trimmed by 2 bases and 9 bases, with 13 bases remaining between them. CDR3: CASSDSSGLKAFF. CDR3 sequence (DNA): TGTGCCAGCAGTGACAGCTCAGGGTTGAAAGCTTTCTTT.

V usage is TRBV6-5 and J usage is TRBJ2-6; unclear D gene. This CDR3 contains 14 residues. V was shortened by 8 bases and J by 0 bases, with 8 bases between the two germline ends. Germline CDR1 MNHEY, CDR2 SVGAGI. CDR3 protein: CASRPNSGANVLTF. CDR3 nucleotides: TGTGCCAGCCGGCCCAACTCTGGGGCCAACGTCCTGACTTTC.

This clone has only one observation. The chain carries TRBV19 and TRBJ1-5, with a tentative D call TRBD1 (5 bases). The ends were cut back, 8 bases at V and 2 bases at J, with 19 bases in the middle. Germline V CDR1 and CDR2: LNHDA, SQIVND (reference sequence). This CDR3 has 16 residues. The CDR3 DNA sequence: TGTGCCAGTGCGCATCCTGGGCAGGGAGGCAATCAGCCCCAGCATTTT. It translates to CASAHPGQGGNQPQHF.

This chain links TRBV5-1 with TRBJ1-1, with TRBD1 matching over 8 bases. Germline V lookup: CDR1 SGHRS, CDR2 YFSETQ. This CDR3 comprises 15 residues. The V segment lost 1 base and the J segment 1 base; nucleotides outside the gene matches: 3. The CDR3 spells CASSLTGGKNTEAFF. CDR3 DNA sequence: TGCGCCAGCAGCTTGACAGGGGGAAAGAACACTGAAGCTTTCTTT.

This chain links TRBV5-4 with TRBJ1-2; D remains unclear. The V gene's germline CDR1 is SGHNT and CDR2 YYREEE (reference sequence). The ends were cut back, 2 bases at V and 8 bases at J, with 16 bases in the middle. The length of the CDR3 is 14 residues. This CDR3 reads CASSFVSSFGGYTF. CDR3 DNA sequence: TGTGCCAGCAGCTTCGTGTCCAGCTTCGGGGGCTACACCTTC.

This clone was seen a few times. The rearrangement joins TRBV10-3 to TRBJ1-1; D is unresolved. This CDR3 spans 11 amino acids. The germline V gene has CDR1 ENHRY and CDR2 SYGVKD. V was trimmed by 10 bases and J by 1 base, leaving 7 bases between them. The CDR3 coding sequence is TGTGCCACGAGGGAGAACACTGAAGCTTTCTTT. It specifies CATRENTEAFF.

This sequence joins TRBV24-1 and TRBJ2-7; D is perhaps TRBD1 or TRBD2 (5 bases each). V was clipped by 4 bases and J by 7 bases, with 13 bases between them. This CDR3 is 13 amino acids long. Germline V CDR1 and CDR2: KGHDR, SFDVKD. The CDR3: CATSEEPGREQYF. CDR3 nucleotides: TGTGCCACCAGTGAGGAACCGGGACGGGAGCAGTACTTC.

The rearrangement joins TRBV5-1 to TRBJ2-2, with TRBD2 matching 11 bases. The CDR3 has 16 amino acids. V dropped 0 bases and J dropped 4; count of bases not matched to a gene: 2. CDR1 and CDR2 (germline): SGHRS, YFSETQ. The CDR3 region is CASSLGTSGFTGELFF. DNA for the CDR3: TGCGCCAGCAGCTTGGGGACTAGCGGGTTCACCGGGGAGCTGTTTTTT.

This chain joins TRBV5-1 and TRBJ2-6; no reliable D call. The CDR3 has 15 amino acids. CDR1 SGHRS and CDR2 YFSETQ come from the germline V gene. The V gene lost 4 bases and the J gene lost 0 bases, with 8 bases spanning the gap. CDR3 DNA: TGCGCCAGCAGCCTATTGATCTCTGGGGCCAACGTCCTGACTTTC. This gives the protein CASSLLISGANVLTF. Combining the CDR3 with reference TRBV5-1 and TRBJ2-6 gives the whole variable domain KAGVTQTPRYLIKTRGQQVTLSCSPISGHRSVSWYQQTPGQGLQFLFEYFSETQRNKGNFPGRFSGRQFSNSRSEMNVSTLELGDSALYLCASSLLISGANVLTFGAGSRLTVL.

This clone showed up just once. The CDR3 protein is CASSFTRAGQETQYF. The CDR3 bases are TGTGCCAGCAGCTTTACACGTGCGGGGCAAGAGACCCAGTACTTC. The chain is built from TRBV5-6 and TRBJ2-5; TRBD2 is a possible D gene (6 bases). The length of the CDR3 is 15 residues. Trimming stripped 2 bases from V and 2 bases from J, with 13 bases between. Germline loops: CDR1 SGHDT, CDR2 YYEEEE. The variable domain in full, completed from reference TRBV5-6 and TRBJ2-5, reads DAGVTQSPTHLIKTRGQQVTLRCSPKSGHDTVSWYQQALGQGPQFIFQYYEEEERQRGNFPDRFSGHQFPNYSSELNVNALLLGDSALYLCASSFTRAGQETQYFGPGTRLLVL.